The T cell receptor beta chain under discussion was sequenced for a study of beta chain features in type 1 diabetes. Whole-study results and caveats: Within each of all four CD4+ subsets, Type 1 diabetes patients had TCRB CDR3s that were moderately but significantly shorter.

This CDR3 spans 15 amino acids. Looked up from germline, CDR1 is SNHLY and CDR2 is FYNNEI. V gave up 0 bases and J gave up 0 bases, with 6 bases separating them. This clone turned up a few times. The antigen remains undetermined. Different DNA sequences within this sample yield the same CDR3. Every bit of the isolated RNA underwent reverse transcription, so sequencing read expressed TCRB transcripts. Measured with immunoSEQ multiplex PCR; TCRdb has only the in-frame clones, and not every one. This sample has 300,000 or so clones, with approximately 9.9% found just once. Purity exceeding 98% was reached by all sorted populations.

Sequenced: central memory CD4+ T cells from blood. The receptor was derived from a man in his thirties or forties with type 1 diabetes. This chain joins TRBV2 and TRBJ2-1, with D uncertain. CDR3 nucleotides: TGTGCCAGCAGTGAAGCCCCCAGCTCCTACAATGAGCAGTTCTTC. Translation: CASSEAPSSYNEQFF.